This T cell receptor (beta chain) was found in a study of T cell repertoires in cytomegalovirus infection. Turning to the study itself: An indication of both CMV infection and matching HLA type came from public TCR beta signatures. Study conclusions and caveats: Public TCR beta family frequency separated CMV-and-HLA carriers, including in an independent cohort.

One entry per CDR3 protein, called by TCRdb with MiXCR from the reads. The repertoire holds 480,000 or so distinct CDR3 sequences, around 11% seen once, with more than 8.5% in the top ten. Germline V gene lookup returns CDR1 KGHSH and CDR2 LQKENI. Unmatched junction bases numbered 5, after V lost 2 bases and J lost 5 bases. CDR3 length: 14 residues. A word on this clonotype: Its target is not known.

The sample taken for sequencing was PBMCs. This clonotype was obtained from a human donor in good health (CMV status not recorded). Some clones in this sample may be carry-over from other donors' samples. The V and J genes are TRBV18 and TRBJ2-5, with 7 bases fitting TRBD2. This CDR3 reads CASSPSGVVETQYF. CDR3 nucleotides: TGTGCCAGCTCACCAAGCGGGGTAGTTGAGACCCAGTACTTC.